This TCR beta chain was identified during a study of T cells in Graves' hyperthyroidism and ophthalmopathy. TCR beta CDR3 region amplification was performed from RNA transcripts. First-round RT-PCR targeting the TCR CDR3 was performed with the HTBI primer set. TCRdb reprocessed the multiplex PCR reads with MiXCR, giving one entry per CDR3 protein. Here the sample spans some 300,000 distinct CDR3 sequences, around 15% being singletons. This clonotype was picked up many times. Its antigen is not identified. Study findings and constraints: In the analysis, a 13 V-J model separated ophthalmopathy from stable hyperthyroidism. Most thyroid clonotypes expanded above 0.001 were also detected in blood.

J lost 3 bases, V lost 3 bases, and 13 bases had no gene match. The CDR3 length is 17 residues. From germline, CDR1 is SQVTM and CDR2 ANQGSEA. Sequenced: blood. This receptor was taken from a middle-aged woman with Graves' hyperthyroidism. J is TRBJ2-3 and V is TRBV29-1, with 9 bases matching TRBD1. The CDR3 nucleotides read TGCAGCGTTGACCTTACCCGGGACAGGGTACGGACAGATACGCAGTATTTT. It encodes CSVDLTRDRVRTDTQYF.